This TCR beta chain was sequenced for a study of cytomegalovirus exposure and HLA in healthy donors. Findings and caveats of the study: It was 150 to 200 TCR beta chains that were listed as cytomegalovirus-associated.

CDR1 is ENHRY and CDR2 is SYGVKD in the germline V gene. The junction had 1 base not matched to a gene; V was cut back by 4 bases and J by 3 bases. The CDR3 spans 13 residues. On this clone itself: Its antigen remains unknown.

This PCR relied on a set of 60 Vbeta primers and 13 Jbeta primers. The table came from immunoSEQ multiplex PCR; TCRdb's copy has only in-frame clones and leaves some out. The repertoire has about 180,000 clones, 80% of them found once; the top ten carry around 5.7%. Sequences were obtained from PBMCs. This rearrangement joins TRBV10-3 to TRBJ2-5; 8 bases match TRBD1. The TCR comes from a man between 40 and 49 years old in good health and CMV-seronegative. The CDR3 bases are TGTGCCATCAGTGGACAGGGGAAAGAGACCCAGTACTTC. Its translation is CAISGQGKETQYF.